The sequence of this TCR beta chain was determined in a study of early T cells in non-severe SARS-CoV-2 infection. Each CDR3 protein gets one entry after TCRdb re-called the 5' RACE reads with MiXCR. This sample has approximately 90,000 distinct CDR3 sequences, with around a sixth found just once. V dropped 7 bases and J dropped 4; count of bases not matched to a gene: 9. Germline CDR1 SNHLY, CDR2 FYNNEI. The CDR3 is 15 residues long. Here the sequenced sample was whole blood, taken at baseline. The rearrangement joins TRBV2 to TRBJ2-3; 9 bases agree with TRBD2. This sequence originates from an adult who was a healthcare worker with PCR-confirmed SARS-CoV-2 infection or an uninfected control (not recorded which). As DNA, the CDR3 is TGTGCCAGCAATGGACTAGCGATACAGTCAGATACGCAGTATTTT. It specifies CASNGLAIQSDTQYF.